A selection of T cell receptor beta chains follows, all from one sample in a study of shared clonotypes between healthy human individuals. TCRdb's copy holds only in-frame clones and misses some; the assay was immunoSEQ multiplex PCR. The table records under 2,000,000 clones, roughly 94% of them present only once. The specimen sequenced was naive CD8+ T cells sorted from blood. Receptor source: a young man in good health. Both conserved end residues are part of each CDR3. A D gene is named only where the DNA matches it firmly. Size is omitted from some rows. Given values are once, few, many or a class for expanded clones.

clone_size	v_call	j_call	d_call	cdr3_nt	cdr3_aa
once	TRBV4-1	TRBJ2-5	NA	TGCGCCAGCAGCCAAGGGGAGGGGGCGGCCAAAGGAACCCAGTACTTC	CASSQGEGAAKGTQYF
NA	TRBV11-3	TRBJ2-1	TRBD1	TGTGCCAGCAGCCCCGGGACAGGGGGTTTTGAGCAGTTCTTC	CASSPGTGGFEQFF
NA	TRBV4-1	TRBJ1-1	NA	TGCGCCAGCAGCCACCTCTTAGGTGAAGTGAACACTGAAGCTTTCTTT	CASSHLLGEVNTEAFF
NA	TRBV7-9	TRBJ1-6	NA	TGTGCCAGCAGCTTTGCCGCGGCAGCTCCTAATTCACCCCTCCACTTT	CASSFAAAAPNSPLHF
NA	TRBV2	TRBJ1-4	TRBD1	TGTGCCAGCAGGGACAGGGTGGAATCTGCAACTAATGAAAAACTGTTTTTT	CASRDRVESATNEKLFF
once	TRBV30	TRBJ2-3	NA	TGTGCCTGGGCCCCTAGCACAGATACGCAGTATTTT	CAWAPSTDTQYF
NA	TRBV4-1	TRBJ2-2	NA	TGCGCCAGCGGACGGGAAGCGGGGAACACCGGGGAGCTGTTTTTT	CASGREAGNTGELFF
NA	TRBV19	TRBJ2-7	NA	TGTGCCAGTAGTCCCGCACCCGCTTACGAGCAGTACTTC	CASSPAPAYEQYF
NA	TRBV9	TRBJ1-3	TRBD1	TGTGCCAGCAGCGAACGGACAGGGGCTGGAAACACCATATATTTT	CASSERTGAGNTIYF
NA	TRBV10-3	TRBJ1-2	NA	TGTGCCATCAGTGACCCAGGGTACTATGGCTACACCTTC	CAISDPGYYGYTF
NA	TRBV4-1	TRBJ1-4	TRBD1	TGCGCCAGCAGCCACACCGGGACAGGGGATGAAAAACTGTTTTTT	CASSHTGTGDEKLFF
NA	TRBV27	TRBJ2-1	NA	TGTGCCAGCACCCCAGGGATCGGGGGTGAGCAGTTCTTC	CASTPGIGGEQFF
NA	TRBV4-1	TRBJ2-7	TRBD2	TGCGCCAGCAGCCAAGGGGGACTAGACTACGAGCAGTACTTC	CASSQGGLDYEQYF
NA	TRBV28	TRBJ2-1	NA	TGTGCCAGCACTTCAAGGCAGGGCGGGATCCTTTACAATGAGCAGTTCTTC	CASTSRQGGILYNEQFF
NA	TRBV5-6	TRBJ1-1	NA	TGTGCCAGCAGCGAGCCGTGGGTAGCGAACACTGAAGCTTTCTTT	CASSEPWVANTEAFF
NA	TRBV9	TRBJ2-7	TRBD1	TGTGCCAGCAGCAAGACAGGGGTGTACGAGCAGTACTTC	CASSKTGVYEQYF
once	TRBV7-8	TRBJ2-7	TRBD2	TGTGCCAGCAGCTTACCGGCGGGACTACTCTACGAGCAGTACTTC	CASSLPAGLLYEQYF
NA	TRBV13	TRBJ2-3	NA	TGTGCCAGCAGCCAAGGGGGGGCACTGGGCACAGATACGCAGTATTTT	CASSQGGALGTDTQYF
NA	TRBV4-3	TRBJ2-7	TRBD2	TGCGCCAGCAGCCAAGATAAACTAGCGGCCTACGAGCAGTACTTC	CASSQDKLAAYEQYF
NA	TRBV27	TRBJ1-4	NA	TGTGCCAGCAGTTTATACGGGATGTCGGGCGAAAAACTGTTTTTT	CASSLYGMSGEKLFF
NA	TRBV19	TRBJ2-1	TRBD1	TGTGCCAGTAGGGTGACAGGGGTAGACAATGAGCAGTTCTTC	CASRVTGVDNEQFF